Listed here is a single T cell receptor beta chain. Its antigen remains unidentified. Researchers ran the PCR with 60 Vbeta and 13 Jbeta primers. Profiled with immunoSEQ multiplex PCR; TCRdb holds only in-frame clones, not every one. This sample's table has 100,000 to 150,000 clones. This record belongs to a study of cytomegalovirus exposure and HLA in healthy donors. Unrecorded immune exposure was likely among donors, who were nominally healthy when sampled. The CDR3 consists of 14 residues. Germline V gene sequence: CDR1 MDHEN, CDR2 SYDVKM. The V and J ends lost 6 bases and 5 bases respectively, with 14 bases between them. Study conclusions and caveats: CMV antigen specificity of a few CMV-associated chains was confirmed in vitro. Most TCR beta V segments were productive about 87% or about 30% of the time in an earlier analysis.

The chain combines TRBV28 with TRBJ1-5; D is unclear. This sequence originates from a woman between 35 and 50 years old in good health and CMV-seropositive. The sequencing sample was made of PBMCs. In nucleotides, the CDR3 is TGTGCCAGCAGCCCCTCCAGGTTTTATCAGCCCCAGCATTTT. Protein sequence: CASSPSRFYQPQHF.